These T cell receptor beta chains were read from a single sample in a study of blood T cell repertoires in COVID-19. Method: immunoSEQ multiplex PCR; TCRdb's copy keeps in-frame clones and lacks some. This table has just under 80,000 clones, about 80% appearing once. The material sequenced was peripheral blood. Receptors were obtained from a woman between 65 and 79 years old with acute or convalescent COVID-19. Each CDR3 is given with its conserved first and last residue. D genes are given only for firm matches.

d_call j_call v_call cdr3_aa
NA TRBJ2-6 TRBV7-2 CASSPRLTNVLTF
TRBD2 TRBJ2-5 TRBV9 CASSFWTSGGARCQETQYF
NA TRBJ1-5 TRBV6-6 CASSYRDTNQPQHF
NA TRBJ2-1 TRBV14 CASSPLGGSYNEQFF
NA TRBJ1-2 TRBV6-1 CASSPSEMGGYTF
TRBD2 TRBJ2-7 TRBV19 CASRPRGLAGAYEQYF
NA TRBJ1-1 TRBV19 CASSIGEIRRAFF
TRBD1 TRBJ1-6 TRBV5-1 CASSETGFPYNSPLHF
NA TRBJ1-4 TRBV12-3/TRBV12-4 CASTSQTEKLFF
NA TRBJ1-2 TRBV9 CASSVAGRGYTF
TRBD1 TRBJ1-2 TRBV5-4 CASSLEQGAGGYTF
NA TRBJ1-2 TRBV9 CASSVDTEVGGGYTF
NA TRBJ1-1 TRBV5-5 CASSLQALVEAFF
TRBD1 TRBJ2-5 TRBV30 CAWRDSQTQYF
TRBD1 TRBJ2-1 TRBV7-6 CASSHRAGQGVYEQFF
NA TRBJ2-2 TRBV7-2 CASSLMSGELFF
TRBD1 TRBJ1-5 TRBV2 CASGADREMWPQHF
TRBD2 TRBJ2-2 TRBV5-6 CASSIAGALIGTGELFF
NA TRBJ2-7 TRBV15 CATSRDRGGYEQYF
NA TRBJ2-3 TRBV19 CASSIATSTDTQYF
TRBD1 TRBJ1-1 TRBV6-4 CASSVQGITEAFF
TRBD1 TRBJ1-1 TRBV29-1 CSVEADRGLEAFF
NA TRBJ2-7 TRBV19 CASSYLRGGSYEQYF
NA TRBJ1-6 TRBV25-1 CASSIGGENSPLHF
NA TRBJ1-6 TRBV3-1/TRBV3-2 CASRRQVGRQDNSPLHF
TRBD1 TRBJ1-2 TRBV19 CATGQGLLGEGYTF
TRBD1 TRBJ1-2 TRBV7-9 CASSRTGLNYGYTF
NA TRBJ1-2 TRBV12-3/TRBV12-4 CASSRTPQYGYTF
TRBD2 TRBJ2-5 TRBV14 CASSQGSLQGTSGETQYF
NA TRBJ2-3 TRBV9 CASSVLDGGATDTQYF
NA TRBJ2-5 TRBV4-3 CASSQDYGVQETQYF
NA TRBJ2-2 TRBV6-4 CASSDSERNTGELFF
NA TRBJ1-1 TRBV6-2/TRBV6-3 CASSYIGAAFF
NA TRBJ2-7 TRBV4-3 CASSQDLASSYEQYF
NA TRBJ1-1 TRBV19 CASSIEGRTEAFF
TRBD1 TRBJ1-2 TRBV6-5 CASRTTGGHYGYTF
TRBD1 TRBJ2-2 TRBV7-9 CASSSRDSTGELFF
NA TRBJ1-6 TRBV5-1 CASGASEASPLHF
NA TRBJ1-4 TRBV19 CASSIGGVTGEKLFF
NA TRBJ1-3 TRBV9 CASGVGNTIYF
NA TRBJ1-1 TRBV7-3 CASSHYRNTEAFF
TRBD1 TRBJ1-2 TRBV11-2 CASSQGDNYGYTF
NA TRBJ1-2 TRBV5-1 CASSPSADLGGYTF
TRBD1 TRBJ1-2 TRBV5-1 CASGLSGQSNYGYTF
TRBD1 TRBJ1-1 TRBV5-4 CASSIGQGMGEAFF
TRBD1 TRBJ2-5 TRBV5-1 CASSLGLTGQETQYF
NA TRBJ2-1 TRBV6-1 CASSENTGRVNEQFF
TRBD1 TRBJ1-2 TRBV6-5 CASSYSHRGYGYTF
NA TRBJ1-6 TRBV5-1 CASRESGGRNSPLHF
TRBD1 TRBJ1-5 TRBV10-3 CATGTESNQPQHF
TRBD1 TRBJ2-1 TRBV7-9 CASSLWDRVNEQFF
NA TRBJ2-3 TRBV7-9 CASSLYGGSTDTQYF
TRBD1 TRBJ1-2 TRBV4-1 CASSQERGRDQGARYGYTF
NA TRBJ2-7 TRBV12-1 CASSSVGF
NA TRBJ1-5 TRBV29-1 CSVEESGGNQPQHF
TRBD1 TRBJ1-2 TRBV7-2 CASSLGWGQGASGYTF
NA TRBJ2-1 TRBV6-2/TRBV6-3 CASSYDLGEQFF
TRBD1 TRBJ2-3 TRBV7-3 CASSFGQGADTQYF
TRBD2 TRBJ2-2 TRBV7-6 CASSRPTSGGPTNTGELFF